This TCR beta chain was recovered during a study of glioma-infiltrating T cells after dendritic cell vaccination. The primer mix had 60 V beta and 13 J beta primers. TCRdb's table, derived via immunoSEQ multiplex PCR, lists solely in-frame clones and lacks some. This table has approximately 82,000 clones, roughly 89% appearing once. This CDR3 spans 17 amino acids. With 2 bases clipped from V and 0 bases from J, the junction kept 9 bases outside the gene matches. Germline V gene data show CDR1 as MNHEY and CDR2 as SMNVEV (reference sequence). The receptor's source is a human donor with glioblastoma. Sequencing used blood, obtained before dendritic cell vaccination. This chain links TRBV27 with TRBJ1-1, with 7 bases lining up with TRBD1. Here the CDR3 reads CASSLGVAGGMNTEAFF. For the CDR3, the DNA is TGTGCCAGCAGTTTAGGCGTGGCAGGGGGAATGAACACTGAAGCTTTCTTT.